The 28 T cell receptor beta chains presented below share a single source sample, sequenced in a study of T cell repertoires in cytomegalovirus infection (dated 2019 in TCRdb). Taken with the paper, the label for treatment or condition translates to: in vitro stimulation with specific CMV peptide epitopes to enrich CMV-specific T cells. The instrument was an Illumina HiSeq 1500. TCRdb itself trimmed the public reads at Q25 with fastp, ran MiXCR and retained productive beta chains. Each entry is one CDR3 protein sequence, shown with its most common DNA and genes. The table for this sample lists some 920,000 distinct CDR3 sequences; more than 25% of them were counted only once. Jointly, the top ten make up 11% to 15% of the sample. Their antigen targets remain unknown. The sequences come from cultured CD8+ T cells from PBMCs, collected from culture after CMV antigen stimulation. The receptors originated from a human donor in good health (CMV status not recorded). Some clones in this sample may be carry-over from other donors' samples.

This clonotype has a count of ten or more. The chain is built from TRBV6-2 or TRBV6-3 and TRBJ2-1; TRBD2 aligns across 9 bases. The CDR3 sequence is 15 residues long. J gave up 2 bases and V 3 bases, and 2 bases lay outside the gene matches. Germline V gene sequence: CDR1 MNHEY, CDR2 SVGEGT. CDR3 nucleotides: TGTGCCAGCAGTTATAGCGGGGGACCCTACAATGAGCAGTTCTTC. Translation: CASSYSGGPYNEQFF.

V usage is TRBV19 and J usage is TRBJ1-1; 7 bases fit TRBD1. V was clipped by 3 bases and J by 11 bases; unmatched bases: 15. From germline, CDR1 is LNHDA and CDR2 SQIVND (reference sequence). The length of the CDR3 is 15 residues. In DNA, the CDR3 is TGTGCCAGTAGTATGACGGTTGGGGGGCTGACAGGGGCTTTCTTT. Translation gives CASSMTVGGLTGAFF.

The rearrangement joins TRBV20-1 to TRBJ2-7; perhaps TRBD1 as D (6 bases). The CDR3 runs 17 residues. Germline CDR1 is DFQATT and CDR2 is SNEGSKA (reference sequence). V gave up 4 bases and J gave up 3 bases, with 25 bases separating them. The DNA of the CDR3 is TGCAGTGCTACTACCTTACAGGGCGAAGGGAAGTTCTACGAGCAGTACTTC. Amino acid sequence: CSATTLQGEGKFYEQYF.

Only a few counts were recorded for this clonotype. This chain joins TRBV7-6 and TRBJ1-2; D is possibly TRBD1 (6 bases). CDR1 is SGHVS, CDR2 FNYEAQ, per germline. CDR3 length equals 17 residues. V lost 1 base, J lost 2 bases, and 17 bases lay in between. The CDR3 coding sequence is TGTGCCAGCAGCTTAGGCGGGCAGGGGAAAAAAAACTATGGCTACACCTTC. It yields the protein CASSLGGQGKKNYGYTF.

CDR3 in DNA: TGTGCCAGCAGTCCGTCCAAAAACATTCAGTACTTC. Translating gives CASSPSKNIQYF. The chain combines TRBV6-1 with TRBJ2-4, with D unclear. The V and J ends lost 5 bases and 2 bases respectively, with 4 bases between them. The germline V gene has CDR1 MNHNS and CDR2 SASEGT. The CDR3 consists of 12 residues.

CDR3 residues: CASSTPGHGYTF. The CDR3 DNA sequence: TGTGCCAGTAGTACCCCAGGGCATGGCTACACCTTC. The V gene is TRBV19, the J gene TRBJ1-2; tentative D call: TRBD1 (5 bases). Germline assignment: CDR1 LNHDA and CDR2 SQIVND (reference sequence). The CDR3 has 12 amino acids. Trimming removed 4 bases at V and 6 bases at J, with 9 bases between.

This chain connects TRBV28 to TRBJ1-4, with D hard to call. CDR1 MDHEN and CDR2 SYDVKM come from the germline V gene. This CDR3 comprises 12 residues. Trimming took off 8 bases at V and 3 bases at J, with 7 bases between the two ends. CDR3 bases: TGTGCCAGCGGTGAGGCTAATGAAAAACTGTTTTTT. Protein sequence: CASGEANEKLFF.

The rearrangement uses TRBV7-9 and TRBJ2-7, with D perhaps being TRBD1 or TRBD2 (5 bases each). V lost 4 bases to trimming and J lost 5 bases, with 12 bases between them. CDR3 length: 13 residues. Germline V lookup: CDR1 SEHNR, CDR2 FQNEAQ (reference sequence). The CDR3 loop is CASSSQGRNEQYF. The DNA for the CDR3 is TGTGCCAGCAGCTCTCAGGGACGAAACGAGCAGTACTTC.

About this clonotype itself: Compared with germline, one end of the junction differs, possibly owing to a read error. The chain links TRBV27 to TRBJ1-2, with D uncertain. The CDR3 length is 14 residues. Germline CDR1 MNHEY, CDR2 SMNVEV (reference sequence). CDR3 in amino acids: CVSTRMGESYGYTF. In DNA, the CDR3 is TGTGTCAGCACCCGGATGGGCGAGAGTTATGGCTACACCTTC.

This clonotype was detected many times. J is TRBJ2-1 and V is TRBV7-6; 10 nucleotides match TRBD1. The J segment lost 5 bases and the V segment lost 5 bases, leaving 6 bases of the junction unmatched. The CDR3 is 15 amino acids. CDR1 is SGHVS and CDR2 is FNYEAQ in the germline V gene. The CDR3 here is CASSIRQGADNEQFF. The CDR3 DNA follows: TGTGCCAGCAGCATCAGACAGGGGGCCGACAATGAGCAGTTCTTC.

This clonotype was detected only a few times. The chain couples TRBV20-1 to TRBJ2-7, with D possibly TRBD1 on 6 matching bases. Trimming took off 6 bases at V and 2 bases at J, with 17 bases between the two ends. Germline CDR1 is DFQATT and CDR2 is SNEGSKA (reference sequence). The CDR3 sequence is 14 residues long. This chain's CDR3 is CSAALGTLPYEQYV. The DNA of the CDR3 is TGCAGTGCAGCTCTCGGGACATTGCCCTACGAGCAGTACGTC.

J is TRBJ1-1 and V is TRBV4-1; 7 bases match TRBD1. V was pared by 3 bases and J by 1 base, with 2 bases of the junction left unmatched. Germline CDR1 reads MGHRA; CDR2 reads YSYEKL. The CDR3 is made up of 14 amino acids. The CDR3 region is CASSHHRGNTEAFF. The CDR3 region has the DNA TGCGCCAGCAGCCACCACAGGGGGAACACTGAAGCTTTCTTT.

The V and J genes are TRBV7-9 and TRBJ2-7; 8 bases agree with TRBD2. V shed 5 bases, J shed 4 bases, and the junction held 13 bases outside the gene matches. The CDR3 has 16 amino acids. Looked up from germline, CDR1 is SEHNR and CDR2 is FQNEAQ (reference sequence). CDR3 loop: CASSHPGGDQGYEQYF. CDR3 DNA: TGTGCCAGCAGCCACCCCGGGGGGGACCAGGGGTACGAGCAGTACTTC.

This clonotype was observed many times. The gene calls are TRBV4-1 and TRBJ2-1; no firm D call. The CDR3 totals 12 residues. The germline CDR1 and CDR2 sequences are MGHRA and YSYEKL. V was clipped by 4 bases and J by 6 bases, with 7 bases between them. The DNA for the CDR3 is TGCGCCAGCAGCCCCCGGCCCAATGAGCAGTTCTTC. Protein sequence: CASSPRPNEQFF.

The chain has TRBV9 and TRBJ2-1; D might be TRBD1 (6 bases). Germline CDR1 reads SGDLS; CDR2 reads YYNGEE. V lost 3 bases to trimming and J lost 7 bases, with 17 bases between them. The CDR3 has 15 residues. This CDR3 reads CASSGQQGPKNEQFF. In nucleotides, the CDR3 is TGTGCCAGCAGCGGTCAACAGGGTCCGAAAAATGAGCAGTTCTTC.

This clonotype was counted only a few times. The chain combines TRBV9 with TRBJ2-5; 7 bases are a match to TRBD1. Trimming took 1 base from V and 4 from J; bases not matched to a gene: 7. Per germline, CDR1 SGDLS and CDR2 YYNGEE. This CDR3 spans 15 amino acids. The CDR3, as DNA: TGTGCCAGCAGCGTATCGGCAGGGGGTAGAGAGACCCAGTACTTC. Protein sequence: CASSVSAGGRETQYF.

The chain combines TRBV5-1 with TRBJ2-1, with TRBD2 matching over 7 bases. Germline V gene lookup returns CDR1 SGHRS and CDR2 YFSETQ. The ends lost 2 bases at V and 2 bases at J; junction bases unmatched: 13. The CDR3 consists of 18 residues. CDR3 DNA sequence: TGCGCCAGCAGCTTATGGCTAGCGGCTACTATACCCTACAATGAGCAGTTCTTC. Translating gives CASSLWLAATIPYNEQFF.

The CDR3 region is CASSGGRDEQYF. The CDR3 DNA is TGTGCCAGCAGTGGAGGGCGGGACGAGCAGTACTTC. The V gene is TRBV2, the J gene TRBJ2-7; D possibly corresponds to TRBD2 (5 bases). The CDR3 loop spans 12 amino acids. Germline loops: CDR1 SNHLY, CDR2 FYNNEI. V lost 4 bases, J lost 5 bases, and 9 bases lay in between. The variable domain in full, completed from reference TRBV2 and TRBJ2-7, reads EPEVTQTPSHQVTQMGQEVILRCVPISNHLYFYWYRQILGQKVEFLVSFYNNEISEKSEIFDDQFSVERPDGSNFTLKIRSTKLEDSAMYFCASSGGRDEQYFGPGTRLTVT.

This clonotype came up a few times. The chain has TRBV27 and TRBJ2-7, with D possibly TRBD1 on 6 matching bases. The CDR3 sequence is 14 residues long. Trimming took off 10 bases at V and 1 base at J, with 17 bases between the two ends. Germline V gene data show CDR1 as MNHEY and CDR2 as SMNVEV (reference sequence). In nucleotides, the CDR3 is TGTGCCACTCGGATGAACACAGGGTCCTACGAGCAGTACGTC. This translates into CATRMNTGSYEQYV.

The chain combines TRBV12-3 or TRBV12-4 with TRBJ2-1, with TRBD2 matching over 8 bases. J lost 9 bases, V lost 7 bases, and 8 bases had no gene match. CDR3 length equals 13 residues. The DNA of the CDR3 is TGTGCCAGCATCCAGCGGGGGAGGGTTGAGCAGTTCTTC. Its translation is CASIQRGRVEQFF.

The DNA of the CDR3 is TGTGCCACCAGCTCCAGTCGGGGGGGGCGAGTCGGGGAGCTGTTTTTT. Translated: CATSSSRGGRVGELFF. The V call is TRBV15, the J call TRBJ2-2; the match to TRBD2 covers 8 bases. V was clipped by 5 bases and J by 7 bases; unmatched bases: 12. This CDR3 has 16 amino acids. The germline gives CDR1 LNHNV, CDR2 YYDKDF (reference sequence).

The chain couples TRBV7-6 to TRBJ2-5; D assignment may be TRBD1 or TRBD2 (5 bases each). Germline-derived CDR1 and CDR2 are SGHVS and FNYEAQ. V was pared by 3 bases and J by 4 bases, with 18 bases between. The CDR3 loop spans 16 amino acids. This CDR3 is CASSFLGDEELETQYF. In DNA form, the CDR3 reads TGTGCCAGCAGCTTTTTGGGGGACGAGGAATTAGAGACCCAGTACTTC.

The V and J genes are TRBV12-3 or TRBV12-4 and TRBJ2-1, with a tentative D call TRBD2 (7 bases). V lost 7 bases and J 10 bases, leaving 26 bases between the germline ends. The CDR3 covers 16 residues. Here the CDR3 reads CASTLGGGALRGEQFF. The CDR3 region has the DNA TGTGCCAGCACTCTAGGGGGAGGGGCCCTACGGGGAGAGCAGTTCTTC.

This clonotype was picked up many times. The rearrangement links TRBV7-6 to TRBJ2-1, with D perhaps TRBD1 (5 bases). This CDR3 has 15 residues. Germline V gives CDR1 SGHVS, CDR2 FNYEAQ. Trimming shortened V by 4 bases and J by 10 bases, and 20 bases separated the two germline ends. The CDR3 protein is CASSSSTVSLQEQFF. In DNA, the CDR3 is TGTGCCAGCAGCTCCTCGACAGTCAGCTTACAGGAGCAGTTCTTC.

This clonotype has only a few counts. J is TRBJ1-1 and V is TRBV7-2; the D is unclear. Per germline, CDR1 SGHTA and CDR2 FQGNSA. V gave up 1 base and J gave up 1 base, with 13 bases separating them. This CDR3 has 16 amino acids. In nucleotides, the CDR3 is TGTGCCAGCAGCTTAGGAGGGAGTCGGGCGAACACTGAAGCTTTCTTT. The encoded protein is CASSLGGSRANTEAFF.

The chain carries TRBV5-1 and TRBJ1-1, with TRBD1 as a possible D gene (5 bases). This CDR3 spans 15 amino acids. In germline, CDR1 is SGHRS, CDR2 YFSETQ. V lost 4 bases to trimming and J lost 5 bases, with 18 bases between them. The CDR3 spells CASSTSGPWGTEAFF. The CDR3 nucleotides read TGCGCCAGCAGCACATCCGGGCCTTGGGGGACTGAAGCTTTCTTT.

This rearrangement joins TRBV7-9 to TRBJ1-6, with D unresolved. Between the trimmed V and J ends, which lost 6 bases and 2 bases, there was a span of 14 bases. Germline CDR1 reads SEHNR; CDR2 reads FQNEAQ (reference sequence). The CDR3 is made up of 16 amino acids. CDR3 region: CASRSSGNPYNSPLHF. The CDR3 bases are TGTGCCAGCAGATCATCTGGAAACCCCTATAATTCACCCCTCCACTTT. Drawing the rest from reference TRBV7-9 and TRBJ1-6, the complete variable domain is DTGVSQNPRHKITKRGQNVTFRCDPISEHNRLYWYRQTLGQGPEFLTYFQNEAQLEKSRLLSDRFSAERPKGSFSTLEIQRTEQGDSAMYLCASRSSGNPYNSPLHFGNGTRLTVT.

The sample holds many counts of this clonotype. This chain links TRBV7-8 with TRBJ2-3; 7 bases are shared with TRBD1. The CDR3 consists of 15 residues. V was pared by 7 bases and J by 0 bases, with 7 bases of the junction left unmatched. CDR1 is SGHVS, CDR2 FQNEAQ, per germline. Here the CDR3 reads CASTQWDSSTDTQYF. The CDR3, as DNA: TGTGCCAGCACCCAATGGGACAGCAGCACAGATACGCAGTATTTT.